This TCR beta chain emerged from a study of T-cell memory formation after mild COVID-19. General observations from the study: Pre-infection memory already had some responding clones, implying cross-reactive memory joined. CD8+ contracting clones occupied EMRA, while CD4+ ones occupied mainly CM and EM.

It was 5'RACE with constant-segment primers that produced the TCR alpha and TCR beta cDNA libraries, which carried sample barcodes and UMIs. TCRdb called the 5' RACE reads again in MiXCR, with one record for every CDR3 protein. The table includes about 130,000 distinct CDR3 sequences, about 5.9% detected once. This clonotype occurred many times. Its target is unknown. This CDR3 region has 13 residues. Trimming shortened V by 6 bases and J by 2 bases, and 14 bases separated the two germline ends. The V gene's germline CDR1 is SQVTM and CDR2 ANQGSEA. The chain couples TRBV29-1 to TRBJ2-7, with a possible D match to TRBD2 (6 bases). The source of this sequence is an adult woman who had mild COVID-19 (a few samples of this study predate the infection). Cell type and time point are not known. The sequenced sample was PBMCs or a T cell subset sorted from them (not recorded which). The CDR3 sequence: CSVGPGATYEQYF. CDR3 DNA: TGCAGCGTGGGGCCGGGAGCTACCTACGAGCAGTACTTC.